Sequencing of this TCR beta chain was carried out in a study of identical twins. TCRdb re-called the 5' RACE reads through MiXCR, storing one row per CDR3 protein. The top ten clones hold roughly 4% of a sample with about 240,000 distinct CDR3 sequences, roughly 13% of them seen once. These data also formed part of another study, on yellow fever vaccine responses in identical twins.

The TCR comes from a woman aged 18 to 35 in good health. Sequencing was performed on memory (CD45RO+) T cells sorted from blood.

CDR3 nucleotide sequence: TGTGCCAGCAGCTTAAGTGGTAGCCCCTACGAGCAGTACTTC. This encodes CASSLSGSPYEQYF. This rearrangement joins TRBV7-2 to TRBJ2-7; D not certain. The V and J ends lost 2 bases and 2 bases respectively, with 10 bases between them. Germline V lookup: CDR1 SGHTA, CDR2 FQGNSA. CDR3 size: 14 residues.